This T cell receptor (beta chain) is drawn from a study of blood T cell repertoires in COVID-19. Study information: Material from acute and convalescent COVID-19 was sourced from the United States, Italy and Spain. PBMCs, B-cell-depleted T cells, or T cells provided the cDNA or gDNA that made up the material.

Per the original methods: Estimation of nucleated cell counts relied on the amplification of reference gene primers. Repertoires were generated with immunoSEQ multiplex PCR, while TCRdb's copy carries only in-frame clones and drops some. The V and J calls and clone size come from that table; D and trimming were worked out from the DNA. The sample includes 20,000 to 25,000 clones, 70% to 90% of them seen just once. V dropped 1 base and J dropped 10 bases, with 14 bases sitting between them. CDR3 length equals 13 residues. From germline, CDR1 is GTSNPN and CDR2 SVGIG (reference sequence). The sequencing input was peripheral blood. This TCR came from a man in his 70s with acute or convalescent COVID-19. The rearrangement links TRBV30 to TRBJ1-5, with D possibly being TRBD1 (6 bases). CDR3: CAWSGQGSGPQHF. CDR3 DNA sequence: TGTGCCTGGAGTGGCCAGGGGTCGGGACCCCAGCATTTT.